The source of this TCR beta chain is a study of shared clonotypes between healthy human individuals. The wider study: Per donor, CD8 memory used one plate, CD8 naive used two, CD4 memory used three and CD4 naive used three.

From germline, CDR1 is SGHKS and CDR2 YYEKEE (reference sequence). Germline trimming cut 2 bases from V and 6 bases from J; bases unmatched to any gene: 5. This CDR3 has 15 residues. Positive CCR7 selection of CD45RO-negative cells yielded the naive CD8 cells, and terminally differentiated effector memory CD45RA+ cells were excluded. The repertoire was sequenced with immunoSEQ multiplex PCR; TCRdb's copy has only in-frame clones and lacks some. The sample has about 2 million clones, about 95% seen once. The chain uses TRBV5-5 and TRBJ2-2, with 9 bases fitting TRBD1. The receptor was isolated from a man younger than 35 in good health. The sequenced sample was naive CD8+ T cells sorted from blood. This CDR3 reads CASSFGTGIAGELFF. The CDR3 nucleotides are TGTGCCAGCAGCTTCGGGACAGGGATCGCCGGGGAGCTGTTTTTT.